This T cell receptor (beta chain) was identified in a study of patients and donors after allogeneic stem cell transplantation. This clonotype has ten or more counts. TCRdb called the RT-PCR reads again in MiXCR, with one record for every CDR3 protein. Among 25,000 to 35,000 distinct CDR3 sequences listed, about 6.5% were seen once. From germline, CDR1 is MDHEN and CDR2 SYDVKM. The CDR3 spans 12 residues. V shed 8 bases and J shed 2 bases, with 9 bases lying between them. The gene calls are TRBV28 and TRBJ1-2; D uncertain. Sequencing used blood, either unsorted or a sorted T cell fraction (not recorded which). The sequence was collected from a human donor who was either an allogeneic HSCT recipient or a stem cell or donor lymphocyte infusion donor (not recorded which). It is not recorded whose cells these are; they may come from a transplant donor. CDR3 protein: CASSPGNYGYTF. The CDR3 bases are TGTGCCAGCTCTCCGGGGAACTATGGCTACACCTTC.